Sequencing of this T cell receptor (beta chain) was carried out in a study of regulatory T cells in long-lasting Graves disease. Study-wide findings and caveats: Persistent disease showed a preference for TRBV28, TRBJ1-2 and TRBJ2-5.

With iRepertoire HTBI primers and Arm-PCR of CDR3 regions, TCR beta libraries were built. TCRdb used MiXCR to reprocess the multiplex PCR reads, holding one entry per CDR3 protein. Counted here are 530,000 or so distinct CDR3 sequences, about 13% occurring once; the ten biggest clones make up under 10%. The time point is: newly diagnosed GD, antithyroid drugs for less than 3 months. The TCR library was prepared using RNA isolated from PBMCs. The CDR3 spans 14 residues. The junction had 8 bases not matched to a gene; V was cut back by 5 bases and J by 4 bases. Per the germline V gene, CDR1 is MNHEY and CDR2 is SMNVEV (reference sequence). This clonotype was picked up many times. Its antigen is still unknown. These data are also associated with another study on T cells in Graves' hyperthyroidism and ophthalmopathy. According to that study: Diagnoses were made from clinical symptoms, serum measures (thyroxine and TRAb), thyroid ultrasound and orbital computed tomography.

The chain recombines TRBV27 with TRBJ2-7; TRBD1 matches 7 bases. This specimen consisted of peripheral blood mononuclear cells (PBMCs), obtained at new diagnosis, from a patient treated with antithyroid drugs. The source of this sequence is a man aged 25-45 years with Graves disease. CDR3 DNA sequence: TGTGCCAGCAGTCTGAAATTACAGGGGTACGAGCAGTACTTC. Its protein is CASSLKLQGYEQYF.